Relative to its sample, the clone carrying this T cell receptor (beta chain) is medium-sized. MiXCR, run by TCRdb on the PCR reads, gives a single entry per CDR3 protein. The profile shows more than 9,500 distinct CDR3 sequences, around 26% of them singletons. This specimen belongs to a study of immune characterization of retroperitoneal liposarcoma. Per germline, CDR1 MNHNS and CDR2 SASEGT. The CDR3 is made up of 13 amino acids. Trimming shortened V by 2 bases and J by 13 bases, and 15 bases separated the two germline ends. The chain combines TRBV6-1 with TRBJ2-1, with D unclear. This receptor was identified in a female donor with retroperitoneal liposarcoma. The sample taken for sequencing was tumor tissue. CDR3 sequence: CASSEYLSETQFF. The DNA of the CDR3 is TGTGCCAGCAGTGAATACTTATCGGAGACCCAGTTCTTC.